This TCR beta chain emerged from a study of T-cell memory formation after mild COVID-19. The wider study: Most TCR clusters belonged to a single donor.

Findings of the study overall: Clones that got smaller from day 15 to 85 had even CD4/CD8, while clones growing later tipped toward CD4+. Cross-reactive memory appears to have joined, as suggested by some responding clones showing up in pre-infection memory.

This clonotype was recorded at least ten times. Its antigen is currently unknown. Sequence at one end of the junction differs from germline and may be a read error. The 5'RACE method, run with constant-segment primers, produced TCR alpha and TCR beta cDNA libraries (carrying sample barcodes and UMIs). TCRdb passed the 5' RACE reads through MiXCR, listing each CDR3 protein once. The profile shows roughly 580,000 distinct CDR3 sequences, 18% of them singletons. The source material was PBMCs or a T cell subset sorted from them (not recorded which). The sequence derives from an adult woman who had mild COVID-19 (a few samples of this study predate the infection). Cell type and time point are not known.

This CDR3 is CASSLEVGEQYF. For the CDR3, the DNA is TGCGCCAGCAGCTTGGAGGTAGGGGAGCAGTACTTC. The chain carries TRBV7-2 and TRBJ2-7, with D possibly matching TRBD2 (5 bases). This CDR3 comprises 12 residues. Germline CDR1 and CDR2: SGHTA and FQGNSA.